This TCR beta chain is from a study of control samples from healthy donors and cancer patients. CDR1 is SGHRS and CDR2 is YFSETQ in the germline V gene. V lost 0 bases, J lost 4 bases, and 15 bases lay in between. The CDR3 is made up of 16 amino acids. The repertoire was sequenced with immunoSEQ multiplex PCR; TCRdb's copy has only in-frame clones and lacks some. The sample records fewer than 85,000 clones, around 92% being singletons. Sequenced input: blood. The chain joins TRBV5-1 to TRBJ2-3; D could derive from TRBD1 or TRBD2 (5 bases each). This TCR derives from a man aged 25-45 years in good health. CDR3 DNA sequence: TGCGCCAGCAGCTTGGAGGGTAGTAGGGACGCAGATACGCAGTATTTT. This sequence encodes CASSLEGSRDADTQYF.